Following are 32 T cell receptor beta chains from one sample sequenced in a study of post-analysis software for immune sequencing data. Study-wide results and limits: Controls showed lower frequencies than patients for 4 or 5 TRBV segments, and TRBV5-6, TRBV5-1 and TRBV20-1 were among these.

TCR beta cDNA libraries included unique molecular identifiers. TCRdb reprocessed the PCR reads via MiXCR and lists one record per CDR3 protein. Of approximately 730,000 distinct CDR3 sequences in the sample, 25% to 30% were seen once. These receptors lack a known antigen. Sequenced: blood. These receptors all come from a girl between 5 and 17 years old with multiple sclerosis.

The chain is built from TRBV20-1 and TRBJ2-5, with D perhaps matching TRBD1 (5 bases). Germline-derived CDR1 and CDR2 are DFQATT and SNEGSKA (reference sequence). CDR3 size: 16 residues. V lost 0 bases and J 11 bases, leaving 25 bases between the germline ends. CDR3 region: CSARDRLGMPDNEQYF. CDR3 nucleotides: TGCAGTGCTAGAGATCGTCTGGGGATGCCGGACAATGAGCAGTACTTC.

The chain joins TRBV7-2 to TRBJ1-1; possible D gene TRBD1, 6 bases. This CDR3 is 15 amino acids long. Trimming removed 3 bases from V and 0 bases from J, with 11 bases in between. Per germline, CDR1 SGHTA and CDR2 FQGNSA. The chain's CDR3 is CASSLGAFMNTEAFF. The CDR3 bases are TGTGCCAGCAGCTTGGGGGCGTTCATGAACACTGAAGCTTTCTTT.

The rearrangement uses TRBV5-1 and TRBJ1-6; D gene ambiguous. Between the trimmed V and J ends, which lost 0 bases and 6 bases, there was a span of 7 bases. This CDR3 has 14 residues. Per germline, CDR1 SGHRS and CDR2 YFSETQ. Here the CDR3 reads CASSLERTNSPLHF. In DNA, the CDR3 is TGCGCCAGCAGCTTGGAACGGACTAATTCACCCCTCCACTTT.

At least ten counts were recorded for this clonotype. This chain links TRBV4-1 with TRBJ1-2, with TRBD1 identical over 7 bases. The CDR3 sequence is 15 residues long. Per the germline V gene, CDR1 is MGHRA and CDR2 is YSYEKL. The ends lost 2 bases at V and 8 bases at J; junction bases unmatched: 11. The CDR3 nucleotides read TGCGCCAGCAGCCAAAACAGGGGTGTAATGGAGGGCTACACCTTC. Translated, it gives CASSQNRGVMEGYTF.

This chain links TRBV20-1 with TRBJ1-3; 9 bases agree with TRBD1. Germline assignment: CDR1 DFQATT and CDR2 SNEGSKA (reference sequence). The CDR3 extends over 14 amino acids. The V segment lost 7 bases and the J segment 7 bases; nucleotides outside the gene matches: 11. DNA for the CDR3: TGCAGTGTCCGATCAATTGGACAGGGGAACACCATATATTTT. Translation gives CSVRSIGQGNTIYF.

This clonotype was counted a few times. The chain recombines TRBV29-1 with TRBJ2-7; 7 bases align to TRBD1. Trimming at V came to 6 bases and at J to 4 bases, leaving 3 bases not matched to a gene. Germline V gene sequence: CDR1 SQVTM, CDR2 ANQGSEA. The CDR3 sequence is 11 residues long. In DNA form, the CDR3 reads TGCAGCGTCCGGGACAGTTACGAGCAGTACTTC. It codes for CSVRDSYEQYF.

The chain joins TRBV28 to TRBJ1-1, with 8 nucleotides matching TRBD1. Germline CDR1 and CDR2: MDHEN and SYDVKM. Trimming removed 0 bases from V and 5 bases from J; junction bases left unmatched: 8. The length of the CDR3 is 16 residues. The CDR3 is CASSLWGTGRRTEAFF. CDR3 DNA: TGTGCCAGCAGTTTATGGGGGACAGGAAGGAGAACTGAAGCTTTCTTT.

This chain joins TRBV9 and TRBJ2-1; D remains unclear. The germline V and J ends were trimmed by 3 bases and 7 bases, with 11 bases remaining between them. This CDR3 is built from 13 residues. Looked up from germline, CDR1 is SGDLS and CDR2 is YYNGEE. The CDR3 loop is CASSAVPGNEQFF. Written as DNA, the CDR3 is TGTGCCAGCAGCGCAGTCCCCGGAAATGAGCAGTTCTTC.

V and J are TRBV28 and TRBJ2-1; 9 nucleotides agree with TRBD2. The CDR3 totals 14 residues. The germline CDR1 and CDR2 sequences are MDHEN and SYDVKM. The ends lost 3 bases at V and 9 bases at J; junction bases unmatched: 6. Written as DNA, the CDR3 is TGTGCCAGCAGTTTTGGTGGCGGGAGGGTTGAGCAGTTCTTC. Residues: CASSFGGGRVEQFF.

The rearrangement uses TRBV28 and TRBJ2-1; 7 positions agree with TRBD1. The CDR3 is made up of 14 amino acids. Germline CDR1 is MDHEN and CDR2 is SYDVKM. The ends lost 4 bases at V and 3 bases at J; junction bases unmatched: 3. CDR3 sequence: CASSSQGDYNEQFF. The CDR3 nucleotides read TGTGCCAGCAGTTCGCAGGGGGACTACAATGAGCAGTTCTTC.

Only a few counts were recorded for this clonotype. The chain combines TRBV20-1 with TRBJ2-5; 7 positions agree with TRBD2. The CDR3 is 17 amino acids. The V and J ends lost 0 bases and 4 bases, in that order; junction bases with no gene match: 14. The germline V gene encodes CDR1 DFQATT and CDR2 SNEGSKA (reference sequence). CDR3: CSARDLWGGRRSETQYF. The CDR3 nucleotides read TGCAGTGCTAGAGACCTATGGGGGGGTCGCCGATCAGAGACCCAGTACTTC.

The gene calls are TRBV12-3 or TRBV12-4 and TRBJ2-3; TRBD2 is a possible D gene (6 bases). V was clipped by 9 bases and J by 6 bases, with 10 bases between them. The length of the CDR3 is 11 residues. Here the CDR3 reads CARRRGDTQYF. In DNA form, the CDR3 reads TGTGCCAGACGCCGGGGGGATACGCAGTATTTT.

The chain has TRBV2 and TRBJ1-6; D gene unclear. In germline, CDR1 is SNHLY, CDR2 FYNNEI. The CDR3 runs to 12 residues. V lost 4 bases, J lost 9 bases, and 7 bases lay in between. CDR3 DNA: TGTGCCAGCAGTGGAGACCCTTCACCCCTCCACTTT. Translating it yields CASSGDPSPLHF.

This clonotype was counted only a few times. The J gene is TRBJ1-5, the V gene TRBV2; TRBD1 agrees at 8 bases. CDR3 size: 14 residues. Per germline, CDR1 SNHLY and CDR2 FYNNEI. Trimming at V came to 4 bases and at J to 5 bases, leaving 4 bases not matched to a gene. The CDR3 coding sequence is TGTGCCAGCAGTGTCGACAGGGGATATCAGCCCCAGCATTTT. This gives the protein CASSVDRGYQPQHF.

The chain has TRBV4-3 and TRBJ2-7, with a weak D call TRBD2 (6 bases). The better agreement between TRBJ2-4 and the DNA end casts doubt on the J call. This CDR3 region has 18 residues. Germline V gene sequence: CDR1 LGHNA, CDR2 YSLEER. The CDR3 bases are TGCGCCAGCAGCCAAGATCAATCGAGGGCGGGGGCCAAAAACATTCAGTACTTC. Its translation is CASSQDQSRAGAKNIQYF.

This clonotype has a handful of counts. The J gene is TRBJ1-5, the V gene TRBV6-1; TRBD1 is a possible D gene (5 bases). Trimming cost V 8 bases and J 0 bases, with 14 bases left between them. In germline, CDR1 is MNHNS, CDR2 SASEGT. The CDR3 spans 15 residues. In nucleotides, the CDR3 is TGTGCCAGCCGGGTGGGGCCGATTAGCAATCAGCCCCAGCATTTT. This translates into CASRVGPISNQPQHF.

The gene calls are TRBV6-1 and TRBJ2-7; D is undetermined. Germline CDR1 is MNHNS and CDR2 is SASEGT. The V end lost 6 bases, the J end lost 2 bases, and 26 bases lay between the germline ends. This CDR3 has 18 residues. The CDR3 sequence: CASSLYGELSAVTYEQYF. CDR3 bases: TGTGCCAGCAGCCTATATGGGGAATTATCCGCGGTGACCTACGAGCAGTACTTC.

This clonotype was observed a handful of times. J is TRBJ2-1 and V is TRBV5-1; 11 nucleotides match TRBD1. V dropped 3 bases and J dropped 7; count of bases not matched to a gene: 12. CDR1 is SGHRS and CDR2 is YFSETQ in the germline V gene. The CDR3 is made up of 17 amino acids. The CDR3 region has the DNA TGCGCCAGCAGCTCTGGTTACCCGGGACAGGGGGATAATGAGCAGTTCTTC. It translates to CASSSGYPGQGDNEQFF. Supplemented by reference TRBV5-1 and TRBJ2-1, the full variable domain reads KAGVTQTPRYLIKTRGQQVTLSCSPISGHRSVSWYQQTPGQGLQFLFEYFSETQRNKGNFPGRFSGRQFSNSRSEMNVSTLELGDSALYLCASSSGYPGQGDNEQFFGPGTRLTVL.

A word on this clonotype: At one boundary the junction diverges from the germline segment, which might be a read error. The rearrangement joins TRBV11-2 to TRBJ2-5; 11 bases agree with TRBD2. The CDR3 is 18 amino acids. Germline CDR1 SGHAT, CDR2 FQNNGV. CDR3 protein: CACSSHTGTSGSQETQYF. The CDR3 DNA reads as TGTGCCTGCAGCTCACACACCGGGACTAGCGGATCGCAAGAGACCCAGTACTTC.

In its sample, this clonotype was seen a few times. This rearrangement joins TRBV6-5 to TRBJ1-1; D might be TRBD1 (5 bases). CDR1 is MNHEY, CDR2 SVGAGI, per germline. Trimming took 0 bases from V and 8 from J, leaving 13 bases between them. This CDR3 comprises 14 residues. Here the CDR3 DNA reads TGTGCCAGCAGTTACTCGACGCAGGGACGGGAAGCTTTCTTT. The encoded protein is CASSYSTQGREAFF.

The sample holds a few counts of this clonotype. The chain has TRBV7-9 and TRBJ2-3, with TRBD1 matching over 10 bases. The CDR3 totals 17 residues. The V gene end was trimmed by 5 bases and the J gene end by 1 base; junction bases not matched to a gene: 9. Germline V gene lookup returns CDR1 SEHNR and CDR2 FQNEAQ (reference sequence). CDR3 region: CASSTSAGTGGTDTQYF. The CDR3 DNA is TGTGCCAGCAGCACAAGCGCCGGGACAGGGGGCACAGATACGCAGTATTTT.

This sequence joins TRBV7-2 and TRBJ1-5, with D hard to call. The CDR3 consists of 14 residues. V was cut by 5 bases and J by 4 bases, with 12 bases left in between. CDR1 is SGHTA, CDR2 FQGNSA, per germline. The CDR3 DNA sequence: TGTGCCAGCAGCCGAGGAGCCCTTAATCAGCCCCAGCATTTT. Translated: CASSRGALNQPQHF.

The chain joins TRBV7-2 to TRBJ1-2; the match to TRBD1 covers 12 bases. CDR1 SGHTA and CDR2 FQGNSA come from the germline V gene. After removal of 6 bases from V and 4 bases from J, the junction contained 12 bases not matched to a gene. There are 17 residues in the CDR3. The CDR3 DNA follows: TGTGCCAGCAGACGAACCGGGACAGGGGGCGCCGGCTATGGCTACACCTTC. Protein sequence: CASRRTGTGGAGYGYTF.

The chain has TRBV20-1 and TRBJ1-4; weak D call: TRBD1 (6 bases). V lost 1 base to trimming and J lost 13 bases, with 13 bases between them. Germline V gives CDR1 DFQATT, CDR2 SNEGSKA (reference sequence). The CDR3 extends over 12 amino acids. The CDR3 DNA reads as TGCAGTGCTAGAGTGGGGGCGGCAGGACTGTTTTTT. It yields the protein CSARVGAAGLFF.

The chain carries TRBV3-1 and TRBJ2-1, with TRBD1 matching 11 bases. From germline, CDR1 is LGHDT and CDR2 YNNKEL (reference sequence). V shed 7 bases, J shed 7 bases, and the junction held 12 bases outside the gene matches. There are 16 residues in the CDR3. CDR3 region: CASNQKDRGHLNEQFF. CDR3 sequence (DNA): TGTGCCAGCAACCAGAAGGACAGGGGGCATTTGAATGAGCAGTTCTTC.

The chain joins TRBV29-1 to TRBJ1-2; TRBD1 matches 7 bases. The ends lost 4 bases at V and 7 bases at J; junction bases unmatched: 18. The CDR3 totals 16 residues. Germline-derived CDR1 and CDR2 are SQVTM and ANQGSEA. The CDR3 sequence: CSVGDSPVSGSGGYTF. CDR3 in DNA: TGCAGCGTTGGGGACAGCCCCGTTTCGGGAAGCGGTGGCTACACCTTC.

This clonotype was detected only a few times. The chain joins TRBV20-1 to TRBJ2-3, with 12 bases that match TRBD2. The junction had 6 bases not matched to a gene; V was cut back by 4 bases and J by 4 bases. The CDR3 has 15 residues. CDR1 is DFQATT, CDR2 SNEGSKA, per germline (reference sequence). CDR3 coding DNA: TGCAGTGCTACCAAGACTAGCGGGGGCTCAGATACGCAGTATTTT. It specifies CSATKTSGGSDTQYF.

For this clonotype: The DNA is left out, because the CDR3 cannot be placed on it with certainty; the CDR3 is given as TCRdb lists it. The rearrangement links TRBV9 to TRBJ2-2; whether TRBD1, the table's D call, matches the DNA was not checked. CDR1 SGDLS and CDR2 YYNGEE come from the germline V gene. From its first to its last residue, the CDR3 has 16 amino acids. The CDR3 loop is CASSVAGGANTGELFF.

This clonotype was counted once. The V and J genes are TRBV7-9 and TRBJ2-7; 9 nucleotides align to TRBD1. This CDR3 is 17 amino acids long. V lost 4 bases and J lost 1; bases outside the gene matches: 11. Looked up from germline, CDR1 is SEHNR and CDR2 is FQNEAQ (reference sequence). CDR3 loop: CASSSGTGIVGSYEQYF. DNA for the CDR3: TGTGCCAGCAGCTCAGGGACAGGGATTGTGGGATCCTACGAGCAGTACTTC.

This CDR3 is CATSETGTGNYEQYF. The CDR3 bases are TGTGCCACCAGCGAAACAGGGACGGGGAACTACGAGCAGTACTTC. This chain links TRBV15 with TRBJ2-7; the D gene is possibly TRBD1 (6 bases). The CDR3 is made up of 15 amino acids. Deletions cut 5 bases from V and 3 bases from J, with 17 bases between. Germline V lookup: CDR1 LNHNV, CDR2 YYDKDF (reference sequence).

The V gene is TRBV7-7, the J gene TRBJ2-1, with D possibly being TRBD1 (5 bases). V lost 6 bases, J lost 8 bases, and 14 bases lay in between. CDR1 SSHAT and CDR2 FNYEAQ come from the germline V gene (reference sequence). CDR3 size: 13 residues. CDR3 loop: CASSFQGGDEQFF. As DNA, the CDR3 is TGTGCCAGCAGTTTTCAGGGCGGCGATGAGCAGTTCTTC. Based on the CDR3 plus reference TRBV7-7 and TRBJ2-1, the full variable domain is GAGVSQSPRYKVTKRGQDVTLRCDPISSHATLYWYQQALGQGPEFLTYFNYEAQPDKSGLPSDRFSAERPEGSISTLTIQRTEQRDSAMYRCASSFQGGDEQFFGPGTRLTVL.

The chain employs TRBV29-1 and TRBJ1-2; D gene unclear. Germline V CDR1 and CDR2: SQVTM, ANQGSEA. CDR3 length equals 13 residues. The V gene lost 1 base and the J gene lost 3 bases, with 9 bases spanning the gap. The chain's CDR3 is CSVEADGDYGYTF. Written as DNA, the CDR3 is TGCAGCGTTGAAGCAGACGGGGACTATGGCTACACCTTC.